Presented here are 29 T cell receptor beta chains from one specimen sequenced in a study of regulatory T cells in long-lasting Graves disease. Time point specified: persistent/refractory GD, antithyroid drugs over 5 years with positive TRAb. The TCR library was prepared using RNA isolated from PBMCs. Construction of the TCR beta libraries employed iRepertoire HTBI primers in conjunction with Arm-PCR of CDR3 regions. Each CDR3 protein is one row after TCRdb ran MiXCR on the multiplex PCR reads. Counted here are a few hundred thousand distinct CDR3 sequences, about a quarter occurring once; the ten biggest clones make up roughly 28%. Source: peripheral blood mononuclear cells (PBMCs), taken when the disease was refractory, from a patient treated with antithyroid drugs. The receptors derive from a female donor with Graves disease.

This clonotype occurred many times. The chain is built from TRBV2 and TRBJ2-7; TRBD1 matches at 8 bases. The ends lost 10 bases at V and 4 bases at J; junction bases unmatched: 12. The CDR3 has 14 amino acids. Germline lookup yields CDR1 SNHLY and CDR2 FYNNEI. The DNA for the CDR3 is TGTGCCACCGTGGACATGACAGGGGAGTACGAGCAGTACTTC. It translates to CATVDMTGEYEQYF.

The chain couples TRBV19 to TRBJ1-2; D remains ambiguous. The CDR3 consists of 14 residues. Germline assignment: CDR1 LNHDA and CDR2 SQIVND (reference sequence). V shed 3 bases and J shed 3 bases, with 11 bases lying between them. The CDR3 region is CASSIQFWDYGYTF. The CDR3, as DNA: TGTGCCAGTAGTATCCAATTTTGGGACTATGGCTACACCTTC.

The gene calls are TRBV7-3 and TRBJ2-2, with unresolved D. The CDR3 is 13 amino acids. The germline V gene has CDR1 SGHTA and CDR2 FQGTGA. Trimming left V 2 bases short and J 6 bases short, with 7 bases between. DNA for the CDR3: TGTGCCAGCAGCTTAGTTTTGGCCGGGGAGCTGTTTTTT. Amino acid sequence: CASSLVLAGELFF. The whole variable domain, filled in from reference TRBV7-3 and TRBJ2-2, reads GAGVSQTPSNKVTEKGKYVELRCDPISGHTALYWYRQSLGQGPEFLIYFQGTGAADDSGLPNDRFFAVRPEGSVSTLKIQRTERGDSAVYLCASSLVLAGELFFGEGSRLTVL.

The chain combines TRBV29-1 with TRBJ2-7, with 9 bases lining up with TRBD2. Germline CDR1 is SQVTM and CDR2 is ANQGSEA. J gave up 3 bases and V 2 bases, and 2 bases lay outside the gene matches. CDR3 length: 13 amino acids. The CDR3 loop reads CSVELAGDYEQYF. Here the CDR3 DNA reads TGCAGCGTTGAATTAGCGGGAGACTACGAGCAGTACTTC.

Remarks on this clonotype: A single base separates this from a much larger clone, so it may be a read error. The chain recombines TRBV2 with TRBJ1-1; a weak D match, TRBD1 (5 bases). The germline V gene encodes CDR1 SNHLY and CDR2 FYNNEI. The length of the CDR3 is 13 residues. As DNA, the CDR3 is TGTGCCAGCAGGGACACCCAGAACACTGAAGCTCTCTTT. It yields the protein CASRDTQNTEALF. Using reference TRBV2 and TRBJ1-1 for the parts outside the CDR3, the full variable domain is EPEVTQTPSHQVTQMGQEVILRCVPISNHLYFYWYRQILGQKVEFLVSFYNNEISEKSEIFDDQFSVERPDGSNFTLKIRSTKLEDSAMYFCASRDTQNTEALFGQGTRLTVV.

The rearrangement joins TRBV7-9 to TRBJ1-1; unclear D gene. From germline, CDR1 is SEHNR and CDR2 FQNEAQ (reference sequence). The CDR3 runs 14 residues. V lost 0 bases, J lost 0 bases, and 5 bases lay in between. CDR3 sequence reads: CASSLATVNTEAFF. DNA of the CDR3: TGTGCCAGCAGCTTAGCGACCGTGAACACTGAAGCTTTCTTT. The complete variable domain, with remaining parts taken from reference TRBV7-9 and TRBJ1-1, reads DTGVSQNPRHKITKRGQNVTFRCDPISEHNRLYWYRQTLGQGPEFLTYFQNEAQLEKSRLLSDRFSAERPKGSFSTLEIQRTEQGDSAMYLCASSLATVNTEAFFGQGTRLTVV.

The chain carries TRBV19 and TRBJ1-2; no definite D call. The CDR3 length is 14 residues. The ends were cut back, 7 bases at V and 3 bases at J, with 15 bases in the middle. In germline, CDR1 is LNHDA, CDR2 SQIVND (reference sequence). The chain's CDR3 is CASTLARIDYGYTF. Here the CDR3 DNA reads TGTGCCAGTACCCTTGCCAGAATAGACTATGGCTACACCTTC.

Notes on this clonotype: Since a much larger clone is just one base distant, this may be a read error. The genes are TRBV11-2 and TRBJ1-6, with TRBD1 matching 9 bases. CDR3 length: 16 amino acids. In germline, CDR1 is SGHAT, CDR2 FQNNGV. The CDR3 protein is CDSSLDDTGGRSPLHF. The CDR3 coding sequence is TGTGACAGCAGCTTAGATGATACAGGGGGCCGATCACCCCTCCACTTT.

This clonotype came up many times. The CDR3 DNA reads TGTGCCAGCAGTTACGGGGAAACCGGGGAGCTGTTTTTT. It encodes CASSYGETGELFF. V is TRBV2 and J is TRBJ2-2, with a weak D call TRBD2 (5 bases). V was trimmed by 5 bases and J by 5 bases, leaving 9 bases between them. The germline CDR1 and CDR2 sequences are SNHLY and FYNNEI. The CDR3 loop spans 13 amino acids.

The J gene is TRBJ2-7, the V gene TRBV7-2; TRBD2 is a possible D gene (6 bases). Germline V CDR1 and CDR2: SGHTA, FQGNSA. The length of the CDR3 is 15 residues. V lost 4 bases to trimming and J lost 1 base, with 14 bases between them. CDR3: CASSWDSGVSYEQYF. The CDR3 DNA reads TGTGCCAGCAGCTGGGACTCGGGTGTTTCCTACGAGCAGTACTTC.

This clonotype has more than one count but fewer than ten. The V call is TRBV27, the J call TRBJ1-5; D is uncertain. The CDR3 loop spans 14 amino acids. V was cut by 6 bases and J by 1 base, with 10 bases left in between. Germline lookup yields CDR1 MNHEY and CDR2 SMNVEV (reference sequence). DNA for the CDR3: TGTGCCAGCAGATTCGGTGGGAGCAATCAGCCCCAGCATTTT. It yields the protein CASRFGGSNQPQHF.

In its sample, this clonotype was seen many times. Here the CDR3 reads CASSLSFNYGYTF. The DNA of the CDR3 is TGTGCCAGCAGTTTAAGTTTTAACTATGGCTACACCTTC. The rearrangement uses TRBV12-3 or TRBV12-4 and TRBJ1-2; D uncertain. This CDR3 has 13 residues. V was shortened by 2 bases and J by 1 base, with 5 bases between the two germline ends.

This clonotype was seen only a few times. The chain carries TRBV6-2 or TRBV6-3 and TRBJ2-7, with 13 nucleotides matching TRBD2. Germline V gene lookup returns CDR1 MNHEY and CDR2 SVGEGT. This CDR3 region has 15 residues. With 6 bases clipped from V and 2 bases from J, the junction kept 4 bases outside the gene matches. The CDR3 sequence: CASRPGLAGPYEQYF. The CDR3 bases are TGTGCCAGCAGGCCGGGACTAGCGGGACCCTACGAGCAGTACTTC.

Details on this clonotype: At one end the junction does not follow the germline gene, possibly because of a read error. The chain has TRBV27 and TRBJ2-7; 10 bases match TRBD2. The CDR3 length is 15 residues. The germline gives CDR1 MNHEY, CDR2 SMNVEV (reference sequence). The CDR3 spells CASRVQLAGPYEQSF. The CDR3 nucleotides read TGTGCCAGCAGAGTCCAACTAGCGGGACCCTACGAGCAGTCCTTC.

The J gene is TRBJ1-4, the V gene TRBV11-2; D is unresolved. The CDR3 contains 13 residues. The V gene's germline CDR1 is SGHAT and CDR2 FQNNGV. Between the trimmed V and J ends, which lost 6 bases and 8 bases, there was a span of 13 bases. Here the CDR3 reads CASSPNGREKLFF. The CDR3 nucleotides read TGTGCCAGCAGTCCGAACGGCAGGGAAAAACTGTTTTTT.

There are a few counts of this clonotype. The V gene is TRBV7-2, the J gene TRBJ2-7; D is perhaps TRBD2 (5 bases). Germline CDR1 and CDR2: SGHTA and FQGNSA. CDR3 length: 15 residues. Trimming stripped 0 bases from V and 2 bases from J, with 11 bases between. CDR3 protein: CASSLASGVAYEQYF. CDR3 in DNA: TGTGCCAGCAGCTTAGCCAGCGGAGTGGCCTACGAGCAGTACTTC.

This clonotype showed up many times. The gene calls are TRBV30 and TRBJ2-7; possibly TRBD1 for D (6 bases). This CDR3 region has 13 residues. The germline CDR1 and CDR2 sequences are GTSNPN and SVGIG (reference sequence). Trimming took 5 bases from V and 3 from J, leaving 14 bases between them. The CDR3 reads CAWLGDTNYEQYF. The CDR3 DNA sequence: TGTGCCTGGTTAGGGGACACCAACTACGAGCAGTACTTC.

The chain employs TRBV12-3 or TRBV12-4 and TRBJ2-7; perhaps D is TRBD1 or TRBD2 (6 bases each). There are 13 residues in the CDR3. Trimming removed 5 bases at V and 5 bases at J, with 13 bases between. The CDR3 reads CASSTTGAHEQYF. The CDR3 DNA reads TGTGCCAGCAGTACTACGGGGGCCCACGAGCAGTACTTC.

This clonotype is a singleton in its sample. This chain connects TRBV4-3 to TRBJ1-1, with TRBD1 matching over 7 bases. The junction had 7 bases not matched to a gene; V was cut back by 2 bases and J by 4 bases. This CDR3 is 15 amino acids long. From germline, CDR1 is LGHNA and CDR2 YSLEER. CDR3 coding DNA: TGCGCCAGCAGCCAACTTGTGACAGGGCTCACTGAAGCTTTCTTT. Protein sequence: CASSQLVTGLTEAFF.

The CDR3 nucleotides are TGTGCCAGCAGCCAAACCATCGGGACTAGTCTACACAATGAGCAGTTCTTC. Amino acid sequence: CASSQTIGTSLHNEQFF. V and J are TRBV7-2 and TRBJ2-1, with 8 positions matching TRBD2. Germline assignment: CDR1 SGHTA and CDR2 FQGNSA. The CDR3 has 17 residues. With 5 bases clipped from V and 5 bases from J, the junction kept 14 bases outside the gene matches.

This clonotype has ten or more counts. CDR3 nucleotide sequence: TGTGCCAGCAGTGCGGGACTAATCACCGGGGAGCTGTTTTTT. The encoded protein is CASSAGLITGELFF. The rearrangement links TRBV2 to TRBJ2-2; 7 nucleotides align to TRBD2. V trimming: 4 bases; J trimming: 4 bases; junction bases outside the gene matches: 3. This CDR3 region has 14 residues. The germline CDR1 and CDR2 sequences are SNHLY and FYNNEI.

The chain links TRBV15 to TRBJ2-2; 9 positions agree with TRBD1. The CDR3 has 16 residues. The junction had 11 bases not matched to a gene; V was cut back by 5 bases and J by 7 bases. Germline V CDR1 and CDR2: LNHNV, YYDKDF (reference sequence). CDR3: CATSPQGDRAIGELFF. Here the CDR3 DNA reads TGTGCCACCAGCCCCCAGGGGGACAGGGCGATCGGGGAGCTGTTTTTT.

CDR3 in amino acids: CASSLGTGSGNTIYF. The CDR3 DNA is TGTGCCAGCAGCTTAGGAACGGGGTCCGGAAACACCATATATTTT. This rearrangement joins TRBV7-9 to TRBJ1-3; D uncertain. V lost 1 base, J lost 4 bases, and 11 bases lay in between. CDR3 length: 15 residues. Germline assignment: CDR1 SEHNR and CDR2 FQNEAQ (reference sequence).

The CDR3 is CASSDIRNEQFF. The CDR3 DNA is TGTGCCAGCAGTGATATCCGGAATGAGCAGTTCTTC. This chain uses TRBV2 with TRBJ2-1; D gene unclear. CDR1 is SNHLY and CDR2 is FYNNEI in the germline V gene. Trimming took off 3 bases at V and 7 bases at J, with 7 bases between the two ends. This CDR3 is 12 amino acids long.

Many counts were recorded for this clonotype. J is TRBJ2-7 and V is TRBV12-3 or TRBV12-4, with 11 bases fitting TRBD2. CDR3 length equals 15 residues. The trim removed 6 bases at V and 2 bases at J, leaving 6 bases unmatched. Here the CDR3 DNA reads TGTGCCAGCAGGGCCGGGACTAGCGGAACCTACGAGCAGTACTTC. It is translated as CASRAGTSGTYEQYF.

This clonotype was recorded a few times. The V and J genes are TRBV27 and TRBJ1-1, with a possible D match to TRBD1 (6 bases). Germline CDR1 is MNHEY and CDR2 is SMNVEV (reference sequence). V lost 0 bases and J 6 bases, leaving 14 bases between the germline ends. The CDR3 loop spans 15 amino acids. The DNA for the CDR3 is TGTGCCAGCAGTTTATCAGGCAGGGGATACGCTGAAGCTTTCTTT. Protein product: CASSLSGRGYAEAFF.

The chain joins TRBV6-1 to TRBJ2-2, with TRBD1 matching over 8 bases. The CDR3 extends over 16 amino acids. Trimming removed 6 bases from V and 2 bases from J; junction bases left unmatched: 8. Germline V CDR1 and CDR2: MNHNS, SASEGT. The CDR3 coding sequence is TGTGCCAGCAGATCTCAGGGGGCTCTAAACACCGGGGAGCTGTTTTTT. Encoded protein: CASRSQGALNTGELFF.

The table lists this clonotype with a count of one. The V gene is TRBV18, the J gene TRBJ2-7, with D perhaps TRBD1 (6 bases). The ends were cut back, 8 bases at V and 6 bases at J, with 20 bases in the middle. Germline CDR1 is KGHSH and CDR2 is LQKENI. There are 14 residues in the CDR3. The CDR3, as DNA: TGTGCCAGCGCCGTGGGGGACAACAAAGGCGAGCAGTACTTC. It codes for CASAVGDNKGEQYF.

This chain uses TRBV19 with TRBJ2-7; D could derive from TRBD1 or TRBD2 (6 bases each). The CDR3 is 13 residues long. CDR1 and CDR2 (germline): LNHDA, SQIVND (reference sequence). Trimming shortened V by 3 bases and J by 8 bases, and 14 bases separated the two germline ends. The CDR3 protein is CASSIGRGDKQYF. The DNA for the CDR3 is TGTGCCAGTAGTATTGGTAGGGGGGACAAGCAGTACTTC.